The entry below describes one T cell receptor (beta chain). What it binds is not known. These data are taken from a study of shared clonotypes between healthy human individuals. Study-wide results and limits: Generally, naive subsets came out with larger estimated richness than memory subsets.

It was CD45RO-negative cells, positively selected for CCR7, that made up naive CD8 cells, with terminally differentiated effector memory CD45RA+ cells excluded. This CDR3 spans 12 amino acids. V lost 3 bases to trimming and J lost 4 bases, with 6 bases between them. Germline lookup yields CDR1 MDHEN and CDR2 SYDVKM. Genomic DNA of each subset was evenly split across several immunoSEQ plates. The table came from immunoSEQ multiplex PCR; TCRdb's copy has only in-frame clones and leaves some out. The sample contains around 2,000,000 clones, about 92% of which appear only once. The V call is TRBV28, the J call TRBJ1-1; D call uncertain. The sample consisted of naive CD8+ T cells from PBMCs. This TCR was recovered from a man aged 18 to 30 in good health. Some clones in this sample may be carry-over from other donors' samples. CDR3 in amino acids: CASSFTATEAFF. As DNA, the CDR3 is TGTGCCAGCAGTTTTACGGCCACTGAAGCTTTCTTT.